The rows below give T cell receptor beta chains drawn from one sample of a study of blood T cell repertoires in COVID-19. This table comes from immunoSEQ multiplex PCR, and its TCRdb copy is limited to in-frame clones, with some not included. The sample carries about 62,000 clones, more than 80% recorded once. The sequenced material came from peripheral blood. The receptors originated from a woman older than 75 with acute or convalescent COVID-19. Both conserved end residues are part of each CDR3. D genes are given only for firm matches.

>TRBV19|TRBJ1-2|TRBD1|17
CASSSLTGTDKLYGYTF
>TRBV6-5|TRBJ1-2|TRBD1|15
CASSLGQGEVYGYTF
>TRBV28|TRBJ2-1|TRBD1|10
CASLGDRTFF
>TRBV6-5|TRBJ1-1|NA|13
CASSYILNTEAFF
>TRBV10-2|TRBJ1-6|NA|15
CASRVAQGDNSPLHF
>TRBV6-2/TRBV6-3|TRBJ2-5|NA|11
CASSYLETQYF
>TRBV15|TRBJ2-7|NA|14
CATSRASRDYEQYF
>TRBV19|TRBJ2-3|NA|17
CASSIDLLGGSADTQYF
>TRBV5-1|TRBJ1-2|NA|15
CASSGETGFGYGYTF
>TRBV11-3|TRBJ1-1|NA|16
CASSLDSRRRSTEAFF
>TRBV2|TRBJ1-5|TRBD1|14
CASRPQGGNQPQHF
>TRBV6-5|TRBJ2-2|NA|13
CASSLQETGELFF
>TRBV7-7|TRBJ2-3|NA|15
CASSLGQASTDTQYF
>TRBV14|TRBJ2-1|NA|13
CASSQDLGHEQFF
>TRBV6-5|TRBJ2-2|NA|14
CASSRTRDTGELFF
>TRBV6-2/TRBV6-3|TRBJ1-6|TRBD1|15
CASTPSAGGFSPLHF
>TRBV19|TRBJ2-3|TRBD1|19
CASSPTGRPGQGHGDTQYF
>TRBV6-5|TRBJ1-5|NA|13
CASIWDTNQPQHF
>TRBV18|TRBJ1-5|NA|14
CASHGAEGNQPQHF